The 18 T cell receptor beta chains presented below share a single source sample, sequenced in a study of cytomegalovirus exposure and HLA in healthy donors. PCR used 60 Vbeta primers and 13 Jbeta primers. Only in-frame clones appear in the TCRdb table, and some are missing; sequencing was by immunoSEQ multiplex PCR. The data contain roughly 230,000 clones, roughly 78% of them seen just once; the ten biggest clones take up roughly 0.45%. The specimen was PBMCs. Receptors originate from a boy younger than 18 in good health and CMV-seronegative.

This clone was picked up many times. The V gene is TRBV4-1, the J gene TRBJ2-1; 7 bases are shared with TRBD1. V lost 5 bases, J lost 1 base, and 5 bases stayed unmatched. CDR3 length: 15 residues. In germline, CDR1 is MGHRA, CDR2 YSYEKL. CDR3 residues: CASSALGQSYNEQFF. The CDR3 coding sequence is TGCGCCAGCAGCGCTCTGGGACAGTCCTACAATGAGCAGTTCTTC.

The chain combines TRBV4-1 with TRBJ2-1; 14 positions agree with TRBD2. The CDR3 has 19 amino acids. The germline V gene encodes CDR1 MGHRA and CDR2 YSYEKL. Trimming at V came to 0 bases and at J to 7 bases, leaving 11 bases not matched to a gene. CDR3 amino acids: CASSQDIWGLAGVHNEQFF. The CDR3 bases are TGCGCCAGCAGCCAAGATATATGGGGACTAGCGGGAGTTCATAATGAGCAGTTCTTC.

The chain employs TRBV27 and TRBJ2-7; 9 bases match TRBD2. Germline loops: CDR1 MNHEY, CDR2 SMNVEV (reference sequence). The CDR3 runs to 15 residues. V shed 2 bases, J shed 0 bases, and the junction held 2 bases outside the gene matches. This CDR3 reads CASSLLAGYSYEQYF. The CDR3 DNA is TGTGCCAGCAGTTTACTAGCGGGATACTCCTACGAGCAGTACTTC.

Only one count was recorded for this clone. The V and J genes are TRBV27 and TRBJ1-1, with 7 bases that match TRBD1. The CDR3 runs 19 residues. Germline CDR1 and CDR2: MNHEY and SMNVEV (reference sequence). With 2 bases clipped from V and 6 bases from J, the junction kept 21 bases outside the gene matches. The CDR3 here is CASSLTFRDSRGFFPEAFF. The CDR3 bases are TGTGCCAGCAGTTTAACTTTCCGGGACAGCAGAGGTTTTTTCCCTGAAGCTTTCTTT.

This clone has just one count. The rearrangement links TRBV11-2 to TRBJ1-2; D gene unclear. Germline CDR1 and CDR2: SGHAT and FQNNGV. Trimming shortened V by 0 bases and J by 8 bases, and 7 bases separated the two germline ends. The CDR3 has 12 amino acids. The DNA for the CDR3 is TGTGCCAGCAGCTTAGACGGGGTGGGCTACACCTTC. Its translation: CASSLDGVGYTF. Using reference TRBV11-2 and TRBJ1-2 for the parts outside the CDR3, the full variable domain is EAGVAQSPRYKIIEKRQSVAFWCNPISGHATLYWYQQILGQGPKLLIQFQNNGVVDDSQLPKDRFSAERLKGVDSTLKIQPAKLEDSAVYLCASSLDGVGYTFGSGTRLTVV.

V usage is TRBV5-1 and J usage is TRBJ2-7; a weak D match, TRBD2 (6 bases). The length of the CDR3 is 15 residues. CDR1 and CDR2 from the germline V gene are SGHRS and YFSETQ. With 2 bases removed from V and 1 base from J, the gap between germline ends came to 13 bases. CDR3 DNA: TGCGCCAGCAGCTTTCTGCGGGGTGGATCCTACGAGCAGTACTTC. It codes for CASSFLRGGSYEQYF. Full variable domain (remainder filled in from reference TRBV5-1 and TRBJ2-7): KAGVTQTPRYLIKTRGQQVTLSCSPISGHRSVSWYQQTPGQGLQFLFEYFSETQRNKGNFPGRFSGRQFSNSRSEMNVSTLELGDSALYLCASSFLRGGSYEQYFGPGTRLTVT.

This clone was seen a few times. The chain recombines TRBV19 with TRBJ1-3; tentative D call: TRBD1 (6 bases). V was trimmed by 5 bases and J by 2 bases, leaving 10 bases between them. The CDR3 runs 14 residues. The germline gives CDR1 LNHDA, CDR2 SQIVND (reference sequence). The CDR3 region has the DNA TGTGCCAGTAGTGTGGACAGTACTGGAAACACCATATATTTT. Protein product: CASSVDSTGNTIYF.

The J gene is TRBJ2-5, the V gene TRBV27; maybe TRBD1 (6 bases). V dropped 6 bases and J dropped 6 bases, with 17 bases sitting between them. Germline assignment: CDR1 MNHEY and CDR2 SMNVEV (reference sequence). CDR3 length: 14 amino acids. This CDR3 is CASRIDRTLKTQYF. The CDR3, as DNA: TGTGCCAGCAGGATTGACAGGACCTTAAAGACCCAGTACTTC.

This sequence joins TRBV7-3 and TRBJ1-2, with 11 bases aligning to TRBD1. Germline CDR1 is SGHTA and CDR2 is FQGTGA. Trimming cost V 2 bases and J 8 bases; bases outside gene matches: 4. This CDR3 region has 14 residues. Here the CDR3 reads CASSLGTGGGGYTF. The CDR3 DNA reads as TGTGCCAGCAGCTTAGGGACAGGGGGTGGAGGCTACACCTTC.

This chain uses TRBV30 with TRBJ1-2, with D perhaps matching TRBD1 (6 bases). This CDR3 is built from 11 residues. CDR1 and CDR2 from the germline V gene are GTSNPN and SVGIG (reference sequence). V lost 3 bases and J 5 bases, leaving 7 bases between the germline ends. The CDR3 sequence is CAWRDRYGYTF. The CDR3 nucleotides are TGTGCCTGGAGGGACAGATATGGCTACACCTTC.

The genes are TRBV5-1 and TRBJ1-2, with 7 bases matching TRBD1. Trimming cost V 2 bases and J 2 bases; bases outside gene matches: 6. This CDR3 contains 15 residues. Germline V CDR1 and CDR2: SGHRS, YFSETQ. The CDR3 nucleotides are TGCGCCAGCAGCTTTTGGACAGGCCTGAACTATGGCTACACCTTC. Protein sequence: CASSFWTGLNYGYTF.

This clone was found a few times. Written as DNA, the CDR3 is TGTGCCAGCAGTTACGACAGAACCTACGAGCAGTACTTC. Translating gives CASSYDRTYEQYF. This chain links TRBV6-5 with TRBJ2-5, with a tentative D call TRBD1 (5 bases). The closer fit of TRBJ2-7 to the DNA end suggests the J call may be wrong. Looked up from germline, CDR1 is MNHEY and CDR2 is SVGAGI. This CDR3 is 13 amino acids long.

The chain joins TRBV30 to TRBJ2-7; TRBD1 is a possible D gene (5 bases). This CDR3 region has 13 residues. Trimming stripped 2 bases from V and 3 bases from J, with 11 bases between. Germline assignment: CDR1 GTSNPN and CDR2 SVGIG (reference sequence). For the CDR3, the DNA is TGTGCCTGGAGTCAAGGGGCTTACTACGAGCAGTACTTC. The encoded protein is CAWSQGAYYEQYF.

V and J are TRBV7-8 and TRBJ2-1; unclear D gene. Germline values: CDR1 SGHVS, CDR2 FQNEAQ. The CDR3 extends over 18 amino acids. Trimming took off 2 bases at V and 1 base at J, with 18 bases between the two ends. CDR3 protein: CASSLLVVLPESYNEQFF. CDR3 DNA: TGTGCCAGCAGCTTATTAGTCGTCCTACCCGAATCCTACAATGAGCAGTTCTTC.

This clone was detected only a few times. V gene TRBV5-1 combines with J gene TRBJ1-1; perhaps TRBD1 as D (6 bases). Germline values: CDR1 SGHRS, CDR2 YFSETQ. The CDR3 totals 15 residues. V was pared by 0 bases and J by 0 bases, with 9 bases between. The DNA of the CDR3 is TGCGCCAGCAGCTTGGCCGCAGGGGTGAACACTGAAGCTTTCTTT. This codes for CASSLAAGVNTEAFF. The entire variable domain, with the rest obtained from reference TRBV5-1 and TRBJ1-1, is as follows: KAGVTQTPRYLIKTRGQQVTLSCSPISGHRSVSWYQQTPGQGLQFLFEYFSETQRNKGNFPGRFSGRQFSNSRSEMNVSTLELGDSALYLCASSLAAGVNTEAFFGQGTRLTVV.

The chain uses TRBV30 and TRBJ1-2; unclear D gene. This CDR3 region has 13 residues. Trimming stripped 1 base from V and 4 bases from J, with 10 bases between. The germline V gene encodes CDR1 GTSNPN and CDR2 SVGIG (reference sequence). The CDR3 nucleotides read TGTGCCTGGAGTGGTACAGTAATCTATGGCTACACCTTC. As protein: CAWSGTVIYGYTF.

This clone was observed a few times. The chain joins TRBV9 to TRBJ2-1; D remains ambiguous. CDR1 and CDR2 (germline): SGDLS, YYNGEE. With 4 bases removed from V and 0 bases from J, the gap between germline ends came to 17 bases. There are 17 residues in the CDR3. As DNA, the CDR3 is TGTGCCAGCAGCACAGCCCTGTTGCGCAGCTCCTACAATGAGCAGTTCTTC. It codes for CASSTALLRSSYNEQFF.

The J gene is TRBJ1-4, the V gene TRBV7-2; possible D gene TRBD1, 6 bases. This CDR3 has 14 amino acids. V was pared by 2 bases and J by 7 bases, with 11 bases between. CDR1 and CDR2 (germline): SGHTA, FQGNSA. In nucleotides, the CDR3 is TGTGCCAGCAGCTTAAACAGGGTCGGTGAAAAACTGTTTTTT. Protein: CASSLNRVGEKLFF.